Detailed here is one T cell receptor (beta chain). Its specificity is unknown. CDR1 and CDR2 (germline): KGHSH, LQKENI. Trimming shortened V by 8 bases and J by 3 bases, and 14 bases separated the two germline ends. The CDR3 runs to 13 residues. This record comes from a study of radiotherapy plus CTLA-4 blockade in lung cancer. The overall study: Objective responses arose in about 17% of patients, and approximately 31% experienced disease control.

Whole-study findings and limits: After treatment with radiotherapy plus ipilimumab, TCR clones that came from the tumor expanded in blood.

Using immunoSEQ multiplex PCR, the repertoire was profiled, and TCRdb retains in-frame clones only, with some absent. The sample lists over 85,000 clones, about four fifths occurring once. The chain employs TRBV18 and TRBJ2-7, with a possible D match to TRBD2 (7 bases). The sample was peripheral blood, taken from a patient treated with radiotherapy plus ipilimumab. The receptor's source is a human donor with non-small cell lung cancer that progressed on radiotherapy plus ipilimumab. CDR3 in DNA: TGTGCCAGCACTCTAGGGGGGGACTACGAGCAGTACTTC. Translating gives CASTLGGDYEQYF.